This TCR beta chain was observed in a study of T-cell reconstitution after alpha-beta-depleted transplantation in children. Study-level points and caveats: Two months or so post-transplant, alpha-beta T cells reportedly derived from several hundred expanded graft clones. Newly produced T cells mostly accounted for T-cell counts and diversity one year post-transplant. For some patients, TCRbeta diversity was high at day 60 because of recipient T cells and thymic progenitors that survived.

Only a few counts were recorded for this clonotype. Antigen specificity is unknown. A TCRbeta library incorporating unique molecular identifiers was prepared. TCRdb reanalysed the PCR reads using MiXCR and keeps one entry per CDR3 protein. The repertoire holds about 540,000 distinct CDR3 sequences, with roughly a quarter as singletons. CDR1 is MNHEY and CDR2 is SMNVEV in the germline V gene (reference sequence). V was shortened by 4 bases and J by 3 bases, with 9 bases between the two germline ends. The CDR3 is 13 amino acids. Sequences were derived from PBMCs, sampled before TCRalphabeta/CD19-depleted stem cell transplant. This sequence originates from a boy in the first two years of life with Wiskott-Aldrich syndrome, due to receive a stem cell transplant. The chain uses TRBV27 and TRBJ2-5; no reliable D call. This CDR3 reads CASSSRAEETQYF. The CDR3 nucleotides are TGTGCCAGCAGTTCCCGAGCAGAAGAGACCCAGTACTTC.